This TCR beta chain was recorded in a study of technical replicates of blood from a few donors (dated by TCRdb to 2016 to 2017). The CDR3 goes from the cysteine to the phenylalanine over 16 residues. Only CDR3 DNA remains: 48 bases, in frame from the first base. The germline V gene sets CDR1 to SGHRS and CDR2 to YFSETQ. The V end gives up 3 bases and the J end 5 bases, leaving 5 bases in the junction not matched to a gene. The library was made by the immunoSEQ multiplex PCR assay. The immuneACCESS repertoire file appears here via TCRdb, limited to in-frame rearrangements. These files lack a portion of the clones; in checked studies, under half of the deficit traces to unresolved V genes, and the cause of the others is not known. A total of around 70,000 clones appear in this sample, around 94% of them only once. The biggest ten clones account for about 0.35% of the sample. Regarding this clone: It has no known antigen specificity. Base qualities were left out, and no much larger clone turns up one base away.

Recombination joined TRBV5-1 with TRBJ2-3; the central 14 bases match TRBD2. The TCR was taken from a human donor in good health. Sequencing used T cells isolated from PBMCs. The DNA reads TGCGCCAGCAGCTCGGGACTAGCGGGAGAGTTAGATACGCAGTATTTT. Translated, it gives CASSSGLAGELDTQYF.